The source of this T cell receptor (beta chain) is a study of human T cells and chemical hapten exposure. General study points: Patch test score rose with PT1 expanded TCR count, significant at thresholds 8, 16 and 32, not 4. TCRs above 1 in 1000 frequency did not change with DPC sensitization.

Stated time point: patch test 1, 2 weeks after DPC sensitization. The treatment: therapeutic diphenylcyclopropenone sensitization with weekly scalp DPC. Blood was collected ahead of every patch test applied. Total RNA was isolated from whole blood that had not been fractionated. This clonotype was seen ten or more times. Its antigen remains unidentified. This CDR3 region has 15 residues. CDR1 and CDR2 (germline): SEHNR, FQNEAQ (reference sequence). The V and J ends lost 1 base and 4 bases, in that order; junction bases with no gene match: 5. One entry per CDR3 protein, called by TCRdb with MiXCR from the RACE reads. The sample lists around 380,000 distinct CDR3 sequences, nearly 5% occurring once.

The sequence derives from a woman aged 45-59 years with alopecia areata. Some clones in this sample may be carry-over from other donors' samples. This chain links TRBV7-9 with TRBJ2-3; 7 positions agree with TRBD2. The sequencing here drew on whole blood, taken in connection with sensitization to the hapten diphenylcyclopropenone (DPC). The CDR3 loop reads CASSLGGSRADTQYF. In DNA form, the CDR3 reads TGTGCCAGCAGCTTAGGCGGGAGTAGGGCAGATACGCAGTATTTT. The whole variable domain, filled in from reference TRBV7-9 and TRBJ2-3, reads DTGVSQNPRHKITKRGQNVTFRCDPISEHNRLYWYRQTLGQGPEFLTYFQNEAQLEKSRLLSDRFSAERPKGSFSTLEIQRTEQGDSAMYLCASSLGGSRADTQYFGPGTRLTVL.